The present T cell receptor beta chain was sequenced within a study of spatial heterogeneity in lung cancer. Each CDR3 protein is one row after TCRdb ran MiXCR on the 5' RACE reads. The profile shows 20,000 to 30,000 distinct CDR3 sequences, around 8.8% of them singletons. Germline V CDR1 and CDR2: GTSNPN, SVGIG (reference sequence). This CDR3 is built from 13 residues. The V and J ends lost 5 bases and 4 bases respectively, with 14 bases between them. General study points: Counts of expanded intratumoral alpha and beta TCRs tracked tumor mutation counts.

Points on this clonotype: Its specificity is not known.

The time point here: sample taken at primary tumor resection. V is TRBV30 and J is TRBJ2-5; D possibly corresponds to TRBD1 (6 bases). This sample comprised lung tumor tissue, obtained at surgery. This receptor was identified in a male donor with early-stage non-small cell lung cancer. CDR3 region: CAWGKQGSETQYF. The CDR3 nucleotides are TGTGCCTGGGGGAAACAGGGTTCAGAGACCCAGTACTTC.